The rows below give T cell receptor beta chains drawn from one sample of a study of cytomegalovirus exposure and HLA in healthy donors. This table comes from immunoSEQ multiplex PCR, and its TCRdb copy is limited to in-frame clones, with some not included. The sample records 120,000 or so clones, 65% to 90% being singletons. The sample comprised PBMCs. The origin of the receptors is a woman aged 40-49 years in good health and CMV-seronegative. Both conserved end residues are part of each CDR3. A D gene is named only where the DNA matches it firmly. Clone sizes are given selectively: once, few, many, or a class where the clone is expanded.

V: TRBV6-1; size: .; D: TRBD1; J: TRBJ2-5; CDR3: CASSAWDSAKETQYF; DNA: TGTGCCAGCAGCGCTTGGGACAGTGCCAAGGAGACCCAGTACTTC
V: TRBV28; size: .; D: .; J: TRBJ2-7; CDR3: CASNVPGQGTYEQYF; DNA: TGTGCCAGCAATGTACCGGGACAAGGAACCTACGAGCAGTACTTC
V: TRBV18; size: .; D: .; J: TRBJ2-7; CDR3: CASSLTGVGRYSYEQYF; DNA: TGTGCCAGCTCACTGACAGGGGTCGGGAGGTATTCCTACGAGCAGTACTTC
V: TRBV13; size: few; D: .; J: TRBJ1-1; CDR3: CASSFGANTEAFF; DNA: TGTGCCAGCAGCTTTGGAGCGAACACTGAAGCTTTCTTT
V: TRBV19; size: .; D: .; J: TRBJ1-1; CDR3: CASLDSYTEAFF; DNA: TGTGCCAGTTTGGACAGCTACACTGAAGCTTTCTTT
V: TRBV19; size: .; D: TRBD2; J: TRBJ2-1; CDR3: CASSIARAGTNEQFF; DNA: TGTGCCAGTAGTATAGCGAGAGCGGGAACCAATGAGCAGTTCTTC
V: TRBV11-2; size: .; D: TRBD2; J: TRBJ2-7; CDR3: CVSTLIAGAREQYF; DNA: TGTGTCAGCACCCTTATAGCGGGAGCCCGTGAGCAGTACTTC
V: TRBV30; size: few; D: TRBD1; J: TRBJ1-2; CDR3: CAWMGQRDYGYTF; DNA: TGTGCCTGGATGGGACAGAGAGACTATGGCTACACCTTC
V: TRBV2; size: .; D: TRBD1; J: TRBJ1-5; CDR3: CASSVIPGQGPISNQPQHF; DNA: TGTGCCAGCAGTGTTATACCGGGACAGGGACCTATTAGCAATCAGCCCCAGCATTTT
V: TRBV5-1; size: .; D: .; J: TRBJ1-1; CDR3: CASSLDRPGNTEAFF; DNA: TGCGCCAGCAGCTTGGATCGGCCGGGAAACACTGAAGCTTTCTTT
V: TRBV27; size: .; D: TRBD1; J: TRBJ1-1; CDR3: CASSSAGTAIEAFF; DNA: TGTGCCAGCAGTTCCGCAGGGACAGCCATTGAAGCTTTCTTT
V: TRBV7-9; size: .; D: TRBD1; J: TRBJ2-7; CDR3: CTSSLVTGGGHEQYF; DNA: TGTACCAGCAGCTTAGTGACAGGGGGGGGCCACGAGCAGTACTTC
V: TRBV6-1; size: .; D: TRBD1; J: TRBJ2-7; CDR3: CASSDQDRGNYEQYF; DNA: TGTGCCAGCAGTGACCAGGACAGGGGTAACTACGAGCAGTACTTC
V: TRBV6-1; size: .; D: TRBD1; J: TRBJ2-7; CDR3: CASSTRTGTPYEQYF; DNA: TGTGCCAGCAGTACCCGGACAGGAACACCCTACGAGCAGTACTTC
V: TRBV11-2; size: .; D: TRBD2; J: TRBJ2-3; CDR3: CASSSTRLADHTDTQYF; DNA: TGTGCCAGCAGCTCGACCCGCCTAGCGGATCACACAGATACGCAGTATTTT
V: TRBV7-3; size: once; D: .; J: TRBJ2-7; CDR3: CASSWDGSSYEQYF; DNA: TGTGCCAGCAGCTGGGACGGGAGCTCCTACGAGCAGTACTTC
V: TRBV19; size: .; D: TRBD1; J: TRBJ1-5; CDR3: CASSTRDRTRSNQPQHF; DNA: TGTGCCAGTAGTACCCGGGACAGGACCCGTAGCAATCAGCCCCAGCATTTT
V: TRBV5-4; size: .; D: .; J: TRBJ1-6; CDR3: CASSLEPTGAYNSPLHF; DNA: TGTGCCAGCAGCTTGGAACCAACCGGGGCCTATAATTCACCCCTCCACTTT
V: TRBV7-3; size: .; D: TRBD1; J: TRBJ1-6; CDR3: CASSSTGGDSPLHF; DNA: TGTGCCAGCAGCTCGACAGGGGGCGATTCACCCCTCCACTTT
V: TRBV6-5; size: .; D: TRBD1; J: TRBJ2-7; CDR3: CASSYSGTGHEQYF; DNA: TGTGCCAGCAGTTACTCCGGGACAGGGCACGAGCAGTACTTC
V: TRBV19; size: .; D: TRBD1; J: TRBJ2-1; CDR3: CASRDREMYNEQFF; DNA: TGTGCCAGTAGGGACAGGGAAATGTACAATGAGCAGTTCTTC
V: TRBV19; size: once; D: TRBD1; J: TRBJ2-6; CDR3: CASKKPAGGHGANVLTF; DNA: TGTGCCAGCAAAAAACCGGCAGGGGGCCATGGGGCCAACGTCCTGACTTTC
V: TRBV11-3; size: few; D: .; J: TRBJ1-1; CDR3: CASSSGINTEAFF; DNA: TGTGCCAGCAGCTCGGGGATCAACACTGAAGCTTTCTTT
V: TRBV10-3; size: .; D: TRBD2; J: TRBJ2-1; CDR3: CAISARLAGGPNEQFF; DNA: TGTGCCATCAGTGCACGACTAGCGGGAGGGCCAAATGAGCAGTTCTTC
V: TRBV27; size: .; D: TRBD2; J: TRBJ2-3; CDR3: CASSLFEGGVNKYF; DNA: TGTGCCAGCAGTTTATTCGAGGGAGGGGTGAATAAGTATTTT
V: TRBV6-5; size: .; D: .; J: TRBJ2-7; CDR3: CASSFYPTGTYEQYF; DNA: TGTGCCAGCAGTTTTTACCCGACTGGTACCTACGAGCAGTACTTC
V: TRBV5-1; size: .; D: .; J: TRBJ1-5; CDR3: CASRQDPNQPQHF; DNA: TGCGCCAGCAGACAGGACCCAAATCAGCCCCAGCATTTT
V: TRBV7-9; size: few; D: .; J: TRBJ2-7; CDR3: CASSPKTGPYEQYF; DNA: TGTGCCAGCAGCCCCAAAACAGGACCCTACGAGCAGTACTTC
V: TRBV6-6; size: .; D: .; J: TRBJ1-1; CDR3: CASSYSSAGRETEAFF; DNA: TGTGCCAGCAGTTACTCATCGGCAGGGCGAGAGACTGAAGCTTTCTTT
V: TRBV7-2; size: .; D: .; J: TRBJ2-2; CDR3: CASSYPSGSGELFF; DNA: TGTGCCAGCAGCTACCCTAGTGGGTCCGGGGAGCTGTTTTTT
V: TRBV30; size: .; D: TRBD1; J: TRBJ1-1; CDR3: CAWSTQLNRGRNTEAFF; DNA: TGTGCCTGGAGTACCCAATTAAACAGGGGAAGGAACACTGAAGCTTTCTTT
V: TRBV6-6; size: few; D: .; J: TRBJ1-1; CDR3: CASRNPGETEAFF; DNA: TGTGCCAGCAGAAACCCCGGGGAGACTGAAGCTTTCTTT
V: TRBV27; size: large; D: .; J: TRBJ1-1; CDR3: CASSFLFGGLMNTEAFF; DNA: TGTGCCAGCAGTTTTCTTTTTGGGGGCCTGATGAACACTGAAGCTTTCTTT
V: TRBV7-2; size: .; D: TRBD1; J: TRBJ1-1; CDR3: CASSLDWRQGAPAFF; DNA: TGTGCCAGCAGCTTGGATTGGAGACAGGGGGCGCCGGCTTTCTTT
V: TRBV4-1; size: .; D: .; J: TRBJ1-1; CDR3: CASSQDPRRPGHTEAFF; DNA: TGCGCCAGCAGCCAAGATCCCCGGAGACCAGGGCACACTGAAGCTTTCTTT